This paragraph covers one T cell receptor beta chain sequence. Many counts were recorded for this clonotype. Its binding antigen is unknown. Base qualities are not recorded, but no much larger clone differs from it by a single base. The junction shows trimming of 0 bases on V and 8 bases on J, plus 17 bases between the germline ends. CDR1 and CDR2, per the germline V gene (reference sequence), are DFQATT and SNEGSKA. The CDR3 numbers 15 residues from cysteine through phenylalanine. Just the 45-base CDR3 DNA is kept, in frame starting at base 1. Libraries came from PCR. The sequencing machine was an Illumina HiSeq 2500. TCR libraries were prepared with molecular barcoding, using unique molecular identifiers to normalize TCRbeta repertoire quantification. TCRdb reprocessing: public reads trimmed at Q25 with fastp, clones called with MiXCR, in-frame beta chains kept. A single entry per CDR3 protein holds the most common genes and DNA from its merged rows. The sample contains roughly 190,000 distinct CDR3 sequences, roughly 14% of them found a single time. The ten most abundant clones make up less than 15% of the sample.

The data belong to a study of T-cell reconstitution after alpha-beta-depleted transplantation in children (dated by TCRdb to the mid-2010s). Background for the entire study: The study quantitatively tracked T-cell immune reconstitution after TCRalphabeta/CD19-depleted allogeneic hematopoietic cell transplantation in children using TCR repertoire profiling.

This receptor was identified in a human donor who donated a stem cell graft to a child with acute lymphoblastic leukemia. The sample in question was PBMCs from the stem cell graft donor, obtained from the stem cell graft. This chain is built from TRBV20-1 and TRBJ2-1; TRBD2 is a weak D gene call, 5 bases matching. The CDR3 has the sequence CSARDPHGIEDEQFF. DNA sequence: TGCAGTGCTAGAGATCCCCACGGGATTGAGGATGAGCAGTTCTTC.